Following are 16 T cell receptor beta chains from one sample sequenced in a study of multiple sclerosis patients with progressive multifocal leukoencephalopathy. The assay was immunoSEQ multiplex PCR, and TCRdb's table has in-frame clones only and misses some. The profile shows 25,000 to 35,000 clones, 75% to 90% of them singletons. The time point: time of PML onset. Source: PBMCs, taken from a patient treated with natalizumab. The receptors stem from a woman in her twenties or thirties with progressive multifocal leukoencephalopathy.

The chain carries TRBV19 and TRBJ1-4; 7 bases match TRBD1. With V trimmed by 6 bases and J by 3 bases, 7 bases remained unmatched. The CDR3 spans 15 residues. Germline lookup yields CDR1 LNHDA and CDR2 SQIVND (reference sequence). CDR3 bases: TGTGCCAGTAGGCCGGACAGGAGCCCTAATGAAAAACTGTTTTTT. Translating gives CASRPDRSPNEKLFF.

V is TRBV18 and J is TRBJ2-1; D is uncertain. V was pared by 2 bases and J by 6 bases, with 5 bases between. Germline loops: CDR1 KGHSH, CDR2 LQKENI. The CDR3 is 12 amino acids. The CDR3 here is CASSPTINEQFF. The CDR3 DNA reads TGTGCCAGCTCACCAACGATCAATGAGCAGTTCTTC.

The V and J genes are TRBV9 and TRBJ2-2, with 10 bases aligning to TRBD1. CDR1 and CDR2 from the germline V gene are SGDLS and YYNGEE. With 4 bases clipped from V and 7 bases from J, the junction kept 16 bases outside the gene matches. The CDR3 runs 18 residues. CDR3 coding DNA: TGTGCCAGCAGCCCCCGTTTCTGGGACAGGGGATTCGGCGGGGAGCTGTTTTTT. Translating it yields CASSPRFWDRGFGGELFF. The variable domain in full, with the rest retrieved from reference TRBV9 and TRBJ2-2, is DSGVTQTPKHLITATGQRVTLRCSPRSGDLSVYWYQQSLDQGLQFLIQYYNGEERAKGNILERFSAQQFPDLHSELNLSSLELGDSALYFCASSPRFWDRGFGGELFFGEGSRLTVL.

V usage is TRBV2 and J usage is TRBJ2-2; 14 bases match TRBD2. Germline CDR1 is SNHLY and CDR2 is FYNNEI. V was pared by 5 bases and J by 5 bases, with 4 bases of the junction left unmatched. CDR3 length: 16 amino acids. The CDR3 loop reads CASSQGTSGRTGELFF. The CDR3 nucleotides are TGTGCCAGCAGTCAAGGGACTAGCGGGAGAACCGGGGAGCTGTTTTTT.

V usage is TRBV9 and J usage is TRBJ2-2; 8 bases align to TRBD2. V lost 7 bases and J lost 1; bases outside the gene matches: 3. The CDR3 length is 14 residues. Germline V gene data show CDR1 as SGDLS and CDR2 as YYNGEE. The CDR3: CASSAGGNTGELFF. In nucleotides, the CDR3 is TGTGCCAGCTCGGCGGGAGGGAACACCGGGGAGCTGTTTTTT.

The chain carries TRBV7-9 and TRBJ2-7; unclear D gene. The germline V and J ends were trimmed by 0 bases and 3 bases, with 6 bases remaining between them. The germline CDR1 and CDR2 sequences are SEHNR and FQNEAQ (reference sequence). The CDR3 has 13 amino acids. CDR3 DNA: TGTGCCAGCAGCTTAGCAGCCCACTACGAGCAGTACTTC. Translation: CASSLAAHYEQYF.

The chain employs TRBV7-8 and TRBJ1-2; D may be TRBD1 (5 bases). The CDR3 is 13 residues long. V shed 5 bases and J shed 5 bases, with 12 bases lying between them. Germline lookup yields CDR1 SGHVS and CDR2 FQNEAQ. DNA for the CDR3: TGTGCCAGCAGCCCCACCGGGGGGTATGGCTACACCTTC. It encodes CASSPTGGYGYTF.

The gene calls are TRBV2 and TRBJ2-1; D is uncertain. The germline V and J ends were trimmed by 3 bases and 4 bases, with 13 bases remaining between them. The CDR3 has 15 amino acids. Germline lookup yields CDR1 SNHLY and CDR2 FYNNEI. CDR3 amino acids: CASSDRLGGYNEQFF. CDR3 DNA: TGTGCCAGCAGTGACCGCCTAGGTGGGTACAATGAGCAGTTCTTC.

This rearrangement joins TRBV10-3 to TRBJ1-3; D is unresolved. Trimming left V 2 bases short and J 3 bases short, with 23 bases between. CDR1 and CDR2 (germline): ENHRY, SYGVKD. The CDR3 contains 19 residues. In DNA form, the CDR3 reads TGTGCCATCAGTGAGCCTCCCGGGAGGGAGGGCGCCGGTGGAAACACCATATATTTT. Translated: CAISEPPGREGAGGNTIYF.

The CDR3 DNA follows: TGTGCCTGGAGTGTCCGACACCTCGCTAGTGGGGAGACCCAGTACTTC. Protein sequence: CAWSVRHLASGETQYF. The rearrangement links TRBV30 to TRBJ2-5; D uncertain. The V and J ends lost 0 bases and 5 bases respectively, with 19 bases between them. The germline gives CDR1 GTSNPN, CDR2 SVGIG (reference sequence). CDR3 length: 16 amino acids.

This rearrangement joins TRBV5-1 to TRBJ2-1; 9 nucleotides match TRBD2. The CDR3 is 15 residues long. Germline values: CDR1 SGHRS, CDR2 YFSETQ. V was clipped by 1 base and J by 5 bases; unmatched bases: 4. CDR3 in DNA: TGCGCCAGCAGCTTGCGGGCTAGCGGGAACAATGAGCAGTTCTTC. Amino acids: CASSLRASGNNEQFF.

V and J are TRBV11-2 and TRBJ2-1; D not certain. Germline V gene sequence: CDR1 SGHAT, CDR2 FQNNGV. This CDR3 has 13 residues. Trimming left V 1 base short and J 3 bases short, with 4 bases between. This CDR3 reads CASSLGNYNEQFF. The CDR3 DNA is TGTGCCAGCAGCTTAGGGAACTACAATGAGCAGTTCTTC.

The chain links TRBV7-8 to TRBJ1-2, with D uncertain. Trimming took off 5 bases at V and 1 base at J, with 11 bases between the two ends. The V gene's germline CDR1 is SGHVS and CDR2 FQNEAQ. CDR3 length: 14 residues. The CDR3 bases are TGTGCCAGCAGCCCCGACCTCTTTAACTATGGCTACACCTTC. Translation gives CASSPDLFNYGYTF.

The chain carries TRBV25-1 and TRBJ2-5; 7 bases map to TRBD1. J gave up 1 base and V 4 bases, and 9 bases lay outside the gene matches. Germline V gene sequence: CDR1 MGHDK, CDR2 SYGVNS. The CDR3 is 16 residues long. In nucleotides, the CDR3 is TGTGCCAGCAGTGGCGGCGCAGGGGGTCTCCAAGAGACCCAGTACTTC. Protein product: CASSGGAGGLQETQYF.

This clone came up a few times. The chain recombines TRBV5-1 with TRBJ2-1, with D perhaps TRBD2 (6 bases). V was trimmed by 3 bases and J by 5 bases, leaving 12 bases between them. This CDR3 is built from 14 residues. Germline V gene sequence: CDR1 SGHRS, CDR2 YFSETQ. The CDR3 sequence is CASSWLRGNNEQFF. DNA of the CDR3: TGCGCCAGCAGCTGGTTGCGGGGTAACAATGAGCAGTTCTTC.

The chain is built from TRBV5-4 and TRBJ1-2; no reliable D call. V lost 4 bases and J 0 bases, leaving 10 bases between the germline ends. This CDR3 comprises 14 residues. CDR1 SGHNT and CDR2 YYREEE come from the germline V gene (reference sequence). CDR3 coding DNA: TGTGCCAGCAGCCAGGTCAGCTCTAACTATGGCTACACCTTC. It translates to CASSQVSSNYGYTF.